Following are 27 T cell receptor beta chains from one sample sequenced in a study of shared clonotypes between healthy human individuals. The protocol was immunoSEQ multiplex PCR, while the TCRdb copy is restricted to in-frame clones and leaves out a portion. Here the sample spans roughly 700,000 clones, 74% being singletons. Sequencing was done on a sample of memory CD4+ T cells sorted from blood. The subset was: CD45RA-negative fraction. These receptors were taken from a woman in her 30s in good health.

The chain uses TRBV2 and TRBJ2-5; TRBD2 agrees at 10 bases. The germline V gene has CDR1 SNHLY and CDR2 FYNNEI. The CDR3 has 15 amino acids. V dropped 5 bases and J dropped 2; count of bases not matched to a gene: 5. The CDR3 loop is CASSTGLAAQETQYF. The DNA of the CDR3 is TGTGCCAGCAGTACCGGACTAGCGGCTCAAGAGACCCAGTACTTC. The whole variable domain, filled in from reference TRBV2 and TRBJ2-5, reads EPEVTQTPSHQVTQMGQEVILRCVPISNHLYFYWYRQILGQKVEFLVSFYNNEISEKSEIFDDQFSVERPDGSNFTLKIRSTKLEDSAMYFCASSTGLAAQETQYFGPGTRLLVL.

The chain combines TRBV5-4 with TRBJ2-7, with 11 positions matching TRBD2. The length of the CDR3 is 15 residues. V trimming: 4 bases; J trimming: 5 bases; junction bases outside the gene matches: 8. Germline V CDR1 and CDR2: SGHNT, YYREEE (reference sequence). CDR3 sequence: CASSTRLAGSDEQYF. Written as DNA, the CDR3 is TGTGCCAGCAGCACAAGACTAGCGGGATCTGACGAGCAGTACTTC.

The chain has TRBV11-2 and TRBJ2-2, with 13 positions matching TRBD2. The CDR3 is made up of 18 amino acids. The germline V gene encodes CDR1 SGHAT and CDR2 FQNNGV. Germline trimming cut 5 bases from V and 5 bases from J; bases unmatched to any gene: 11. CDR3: CASSGGTSGEWGTGELFF. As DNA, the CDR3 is TGTGCCAGCAGCGGAGGGACTAGCGGGGAGTGGGGTACCGGGGAGCTGTTTTTT.

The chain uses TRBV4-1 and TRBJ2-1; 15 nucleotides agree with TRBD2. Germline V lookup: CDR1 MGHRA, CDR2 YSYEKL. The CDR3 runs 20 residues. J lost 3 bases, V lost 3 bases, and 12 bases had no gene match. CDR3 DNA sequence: TGCGCCAGCAGCCAGCTTCGTAGGACTAGCGGGAGGGCCGGCTACAATGAGCAGTTCTTC. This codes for CASSQLRRTSGRAGYNEQFF.

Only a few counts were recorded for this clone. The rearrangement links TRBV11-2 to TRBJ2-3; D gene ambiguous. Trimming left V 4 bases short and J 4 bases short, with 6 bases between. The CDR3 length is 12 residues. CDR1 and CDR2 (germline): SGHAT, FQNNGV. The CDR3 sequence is CASSSYSDTQYF. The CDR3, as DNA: TGTGCCAGCAGCTCCTACTCAGATACGCAGTATTTT.

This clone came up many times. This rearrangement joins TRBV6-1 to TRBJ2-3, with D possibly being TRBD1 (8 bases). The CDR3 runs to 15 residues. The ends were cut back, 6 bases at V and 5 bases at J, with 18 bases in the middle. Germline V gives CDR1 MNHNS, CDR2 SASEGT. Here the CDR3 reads CASSERQGRVDTQYF. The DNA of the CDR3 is TGTGCCAGCAGCGAGCGACAGGGGAGGGTAGATACGCAGTATTTT.

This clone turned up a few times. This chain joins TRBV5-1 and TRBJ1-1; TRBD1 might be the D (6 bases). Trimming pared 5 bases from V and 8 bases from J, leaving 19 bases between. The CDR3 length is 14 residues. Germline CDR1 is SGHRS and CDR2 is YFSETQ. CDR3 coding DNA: TGCGCCAGCAGTCCTGGTATCGGAGACAGGGAAGCTTTCTTT. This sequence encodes CASSPGIGDREAFF. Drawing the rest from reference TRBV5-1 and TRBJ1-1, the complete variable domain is KAGVTQTPRYLIKTRGQQVTLSCSPISGHRSVSWYQQTPGQGLQFLFEYFSETQRNKGNFPGRFSGRQFSNSRSEMNVSTLELGDSALYLCASSPGIGDREAFFGQGTRLTVV.

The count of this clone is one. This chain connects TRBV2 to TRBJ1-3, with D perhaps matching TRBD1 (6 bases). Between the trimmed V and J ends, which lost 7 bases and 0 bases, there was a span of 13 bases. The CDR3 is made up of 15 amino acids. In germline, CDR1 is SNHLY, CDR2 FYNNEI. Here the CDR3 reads CASTLDRYSGNTIYF. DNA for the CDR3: TGTGCCAGCACCTTAGACAGGTACTCTGGAAACACCATATATTTT.

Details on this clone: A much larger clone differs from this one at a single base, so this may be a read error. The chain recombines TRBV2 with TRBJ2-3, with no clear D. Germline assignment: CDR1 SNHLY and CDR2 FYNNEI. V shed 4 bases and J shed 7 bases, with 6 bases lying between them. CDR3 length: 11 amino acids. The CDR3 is CASSVGNTQYF. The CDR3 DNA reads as TGTGCCAGCAGTGTTGGAAATACGCAGTATTTT.

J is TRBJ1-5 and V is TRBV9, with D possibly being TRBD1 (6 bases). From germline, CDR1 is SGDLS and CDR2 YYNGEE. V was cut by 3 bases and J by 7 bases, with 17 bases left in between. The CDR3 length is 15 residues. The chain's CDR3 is CASSGHAGAEQPQHF. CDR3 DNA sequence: TGTGCCAGCAGCGGCCATGCGGGGGCGGAACAGCCCCAGCATTTT.

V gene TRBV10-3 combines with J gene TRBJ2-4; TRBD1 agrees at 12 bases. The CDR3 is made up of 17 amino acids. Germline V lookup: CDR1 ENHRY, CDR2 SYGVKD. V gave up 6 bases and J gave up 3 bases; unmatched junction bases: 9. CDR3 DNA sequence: TGTGCCATCAGCGCCGGGACAGGGGGCGTAAGCAAAAACATTCAGTACTTC. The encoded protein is CAISAGTGGVSKNIQYF.

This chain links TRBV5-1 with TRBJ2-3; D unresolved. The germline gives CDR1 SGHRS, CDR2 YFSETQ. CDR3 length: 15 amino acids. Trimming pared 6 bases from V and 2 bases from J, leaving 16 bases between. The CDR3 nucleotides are TGCGCCAGCACCCCATCCGGCGTGTTCACAGATACGCAGTATTTT. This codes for CASTPSGVFTDTQYF.

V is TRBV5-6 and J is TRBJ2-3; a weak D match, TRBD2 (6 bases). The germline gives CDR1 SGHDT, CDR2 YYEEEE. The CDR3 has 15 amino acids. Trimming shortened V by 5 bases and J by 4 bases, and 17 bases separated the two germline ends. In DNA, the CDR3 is TGTGCCAGCAGGACTAGAGGGCTTAAGGCAGATACGCAGTATTTT. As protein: CASRTRGLKADTQYF.

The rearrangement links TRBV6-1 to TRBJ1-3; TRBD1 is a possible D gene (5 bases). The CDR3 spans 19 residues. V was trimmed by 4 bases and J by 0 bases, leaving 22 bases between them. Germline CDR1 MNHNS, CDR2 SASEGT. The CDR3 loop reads CASSGSDPGLGASGNTIYF. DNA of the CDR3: TGTGCCAGCAGTGGCTCGGACCCAGGGCTTGGGGCCTCTGGAAACACCATATATTTT.

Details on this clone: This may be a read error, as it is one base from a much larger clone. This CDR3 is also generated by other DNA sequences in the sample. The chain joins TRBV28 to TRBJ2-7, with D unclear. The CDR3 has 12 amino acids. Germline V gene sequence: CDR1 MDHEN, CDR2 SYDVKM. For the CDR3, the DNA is TGCGCCAGCAGTTCCCCGTGGGGCGAGCAGTACTTC. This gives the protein CASSSPWGEQYF. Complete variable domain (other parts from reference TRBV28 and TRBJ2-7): DVKVTQSSRYLVKRTGEKVFLECVQDMDHENMFWYRQDPGLGLRLIYFSYDVKMKEKGDIPEGYSVSREKKERFSLILESASTNQTSMYLCASSSPWGEQYFGPGTRLTVT.

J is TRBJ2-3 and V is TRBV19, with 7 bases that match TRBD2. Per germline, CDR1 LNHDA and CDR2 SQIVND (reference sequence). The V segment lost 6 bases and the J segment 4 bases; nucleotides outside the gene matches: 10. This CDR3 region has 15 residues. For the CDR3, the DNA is TGTGCCAGTAGCCCATGGGCGGGAGTTGCAGATACGCAGTATTTT. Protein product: CASSPWAGVADTQYF.

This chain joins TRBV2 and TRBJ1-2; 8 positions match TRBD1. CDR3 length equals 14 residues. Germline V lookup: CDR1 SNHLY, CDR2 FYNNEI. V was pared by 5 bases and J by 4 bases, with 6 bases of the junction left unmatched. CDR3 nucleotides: TGTGCCAGCAGTTCGATGGACAGGGTCTATGGCTACACCTTC. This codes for CASSSMDRVYGYTF.

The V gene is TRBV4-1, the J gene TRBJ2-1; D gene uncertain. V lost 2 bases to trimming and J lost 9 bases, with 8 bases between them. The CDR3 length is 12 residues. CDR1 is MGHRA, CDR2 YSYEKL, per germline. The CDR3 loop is CASSQFDAEQFF. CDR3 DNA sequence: TGCGCCAGCAGCCAATTCGATGCTGAGCAGTTCTTC.

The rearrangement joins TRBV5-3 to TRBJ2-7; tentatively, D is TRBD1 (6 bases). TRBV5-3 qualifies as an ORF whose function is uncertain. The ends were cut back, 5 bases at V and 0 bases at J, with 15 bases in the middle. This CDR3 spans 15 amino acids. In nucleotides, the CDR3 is TGTGCCAGAAGTTACTCTCAGGGGAGCTCCTACGAGCAGTACTTC. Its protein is CARSYSQGSSYEQYF.

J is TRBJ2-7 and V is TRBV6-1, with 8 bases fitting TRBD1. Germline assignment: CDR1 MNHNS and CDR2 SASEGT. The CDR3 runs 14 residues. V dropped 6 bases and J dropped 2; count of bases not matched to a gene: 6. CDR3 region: CASRRTGRTYEQYF. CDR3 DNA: TGTGCCAGCAGGAGGACAGGGCGAACCTACGAGCAGTACTTC.

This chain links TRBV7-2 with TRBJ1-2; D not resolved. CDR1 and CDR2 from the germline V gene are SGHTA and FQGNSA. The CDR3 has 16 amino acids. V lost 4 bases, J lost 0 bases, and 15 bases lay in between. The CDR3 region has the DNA TGTGCCAGCAGCTCCAAAGGCACAGTTTCTAACTATGGCTACACCTTC. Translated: CASSSKGTVSNYGYTF.

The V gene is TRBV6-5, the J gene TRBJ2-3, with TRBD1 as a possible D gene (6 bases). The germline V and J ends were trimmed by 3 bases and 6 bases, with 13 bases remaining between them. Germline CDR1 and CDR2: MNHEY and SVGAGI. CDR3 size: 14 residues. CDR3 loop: CASSYGQGPDTQYF. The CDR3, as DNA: TGTGCCAGCAGTTATGGGCAGGGGCCTGATACGCAGTATTTT.

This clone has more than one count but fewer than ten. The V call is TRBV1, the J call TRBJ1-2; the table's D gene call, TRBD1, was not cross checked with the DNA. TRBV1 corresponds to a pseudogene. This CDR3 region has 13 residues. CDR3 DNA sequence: TGCACCAGCAGCCACAAAACAGGGAATGGCTACACCTTC. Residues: CTSSHKTGNGYTF.

The CDR3 reads CASSLDGSSGANVLTF. CDR3 nucleotides: TGTGCCAGCAGCTTGGACGGAAGCTCTGGGGCCAACGTCCTGACTTTC. The chain is built from TRBV7-2 and TRBJ2-6, with D unresolved. The V end was cut by 3 bases, the J end by 0 bases, with 9 bases between. CDR3 length: 16 residues. Germline values: CDR1 SGHTA, CDR2 FQGNSA. Together with reference TRBV7-2 and TRBJ2-6, the CDR3 gives the full variable domain: GAGVSQSPSNKVTEKGKDVELRCDPISGHTALYWYRQSLGQGLEFLIYFQGNSAPDKSGLPSDRFSAERTGGSVSTLTIQRTQQEDSAVYLCASSLDGSSGANVLTFGAGSRLTVL.

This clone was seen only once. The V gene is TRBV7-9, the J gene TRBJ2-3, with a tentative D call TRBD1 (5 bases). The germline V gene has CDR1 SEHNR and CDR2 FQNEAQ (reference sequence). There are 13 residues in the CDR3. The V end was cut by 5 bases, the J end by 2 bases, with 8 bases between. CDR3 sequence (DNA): TGTGCCAGCAGCCCAGGGTACACAGATACGCAGTATTTT. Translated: CASSPGYTDTQYF.

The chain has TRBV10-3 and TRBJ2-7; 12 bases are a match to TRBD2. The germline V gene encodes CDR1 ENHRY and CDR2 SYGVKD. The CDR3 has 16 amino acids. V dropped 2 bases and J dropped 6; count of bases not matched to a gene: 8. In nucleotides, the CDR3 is TGTGCCATCAGTGAGCGGGCCGGGACTAGCGGGTTCGAGCAGTACTTC. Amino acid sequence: CAISERAGTSGFEQYF.

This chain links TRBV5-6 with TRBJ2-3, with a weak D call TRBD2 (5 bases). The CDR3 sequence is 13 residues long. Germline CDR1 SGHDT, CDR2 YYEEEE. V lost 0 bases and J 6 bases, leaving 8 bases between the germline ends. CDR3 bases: TGTGCCAGCAGCTTGGGCCTAGCTGATACGCAGTATTTT. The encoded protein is CASSLGLADTQYF.